The 3 T cell receptor beta chains listed next were all sequenced from one sample in a study of blood T cell repertoires in COVID-19. Generated by immunoSEQ multiplex PCR, the TCRdb table keeps only in-frame clones and is missing some. Found here are 250,000 to 400,000 clones, about 87% of them singletons; the top ten hold roughly 5.2%. Sequencing used PBMCs or T cells enriched from blood (not recorded which). Every receptor here comes from a woman in her 30s who had recovered from COVID-19.

This chain uses TRBV6-2 or TRBV6-3 with TRBJ1-6, with D perhaps TRBD1 (5 bases). This CDR3 spans 17 amino acids. Looked up from germline, CDR1 is MNHEY and CDR2 is SVGEGT. V dropped 5 bases and J dropped 6 bases, with 20 bases sitting between them. The CDR3 DNA is TGTGCCAGCAGTCCGATCCCAGGGAATCCGGGTAATTCACCCCTCCACTTT. Translated, it gives CASSPIPGNPGNSPLHF.

The gene calls are TRBV9 and TRBJ1-2; D possibly corresponds to TRBD1 (5 bases). Germline assignment: CDR1 SGDLS and CDR2 YYNGEE. There are 15 residues in the CDR3. V was cut by 2 bases and J by 3 bases, with 14 bases left in between. The DNA for the CDR3 is TGTGCCAGCAGCGTGGGAGGAGGGGACGACTATGGCTACACCTTC. Its translation is CASSVGGGDDYGYTF.

This sequence joins TRBV15 and TRBJ1-4, with D maybe TRBD1 (5 bases). Germline V CDR1 and CDR2: LNHNV, YYDKDF (reference sequence). The CDR3 runs to 15 residues. V dropped 2 bases and J dropped 0 bases, with 7 bases sitting between them. The CDR3 region has the DNA TGTGCCACCAGCAGACAGACAGCAACTAATGAAAAACTGTTTTTT. The encoded protein is CATSRQTATNEKLFF.